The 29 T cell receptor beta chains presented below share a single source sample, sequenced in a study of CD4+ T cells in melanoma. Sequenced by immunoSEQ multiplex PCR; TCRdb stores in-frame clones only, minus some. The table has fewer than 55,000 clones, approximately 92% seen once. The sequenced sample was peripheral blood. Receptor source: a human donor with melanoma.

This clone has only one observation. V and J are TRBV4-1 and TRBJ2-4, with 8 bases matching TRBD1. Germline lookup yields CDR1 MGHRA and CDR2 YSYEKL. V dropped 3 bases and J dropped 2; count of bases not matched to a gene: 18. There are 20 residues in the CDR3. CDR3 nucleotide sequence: TGCGCCAGCAGCCAGATTCAGCCCGTAACAGGGGGTGGTCCCAAAAACATTCAGTACTTC. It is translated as CASSQIQPVTGGGPKNIQYF.

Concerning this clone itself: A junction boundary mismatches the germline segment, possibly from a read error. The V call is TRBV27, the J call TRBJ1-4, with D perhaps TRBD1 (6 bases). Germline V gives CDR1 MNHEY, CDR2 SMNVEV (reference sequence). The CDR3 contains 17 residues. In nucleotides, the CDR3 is TGTGCCAGCAGCTTATTTGCCCAGGGGCCCGAAGGTGAAAAACTGTTTTTT. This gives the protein CASSLFAQGPEGEKLFF.

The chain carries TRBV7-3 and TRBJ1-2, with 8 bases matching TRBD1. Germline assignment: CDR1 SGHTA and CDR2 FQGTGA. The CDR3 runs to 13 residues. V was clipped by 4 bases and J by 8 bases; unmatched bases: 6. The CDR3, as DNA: TGTGCCAGCAGCTCCAACAGGGGGGCGGGCTACACCTTC. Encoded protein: CASSSNRGAGYTF.

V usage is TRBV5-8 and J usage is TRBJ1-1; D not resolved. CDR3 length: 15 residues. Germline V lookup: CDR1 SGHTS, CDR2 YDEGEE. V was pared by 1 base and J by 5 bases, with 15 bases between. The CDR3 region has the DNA TGTGCCAGCAGCTTGAGGACGGTTTGGAGTACTGAAGCTTTCTTT. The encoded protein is CASSLRTVWSTEAFF.

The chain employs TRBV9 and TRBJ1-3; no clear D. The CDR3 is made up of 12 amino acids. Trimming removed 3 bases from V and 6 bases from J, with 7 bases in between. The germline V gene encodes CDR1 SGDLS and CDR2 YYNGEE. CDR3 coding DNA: TGTGCCAGCAGCGAGAACCAAAACACCATATATTTT. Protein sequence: CASSENQNTIYF.

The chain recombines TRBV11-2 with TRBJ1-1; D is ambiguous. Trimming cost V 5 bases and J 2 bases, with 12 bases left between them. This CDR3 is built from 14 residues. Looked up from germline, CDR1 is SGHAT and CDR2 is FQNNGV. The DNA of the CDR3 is TGTGCCAGCAGCAGGATGCAGGATAACACTGAAGCTTTCTTT. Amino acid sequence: CASSRMQDNTEAFF.

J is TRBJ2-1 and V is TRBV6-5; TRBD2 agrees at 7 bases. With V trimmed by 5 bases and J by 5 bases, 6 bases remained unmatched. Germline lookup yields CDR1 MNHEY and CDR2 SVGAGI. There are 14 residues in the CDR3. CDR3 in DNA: TGTGCCAGCAGTGACCGGACTAGTAACAATGAGCAGTTCTTC. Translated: CASSDRTSNNEQFF.

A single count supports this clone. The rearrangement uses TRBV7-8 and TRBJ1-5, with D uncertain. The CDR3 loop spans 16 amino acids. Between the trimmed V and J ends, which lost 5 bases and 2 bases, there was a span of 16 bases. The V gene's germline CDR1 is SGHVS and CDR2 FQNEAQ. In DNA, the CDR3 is TGTGCCAGCAGCCCGCGACAAAGGGAGGGCAATCAGCCCCAGCATTTT. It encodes CASSPRQREGNQPQHF.

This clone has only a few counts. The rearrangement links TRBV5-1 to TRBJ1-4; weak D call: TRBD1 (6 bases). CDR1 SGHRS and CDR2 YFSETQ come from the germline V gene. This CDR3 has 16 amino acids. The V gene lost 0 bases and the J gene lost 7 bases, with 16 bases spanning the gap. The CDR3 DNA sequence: TGCGCCAGCAGCTTGGCCGGGGGGGCCATTGGTGAAAAACTGTTTTTT. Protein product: CASSLAGGAIGEKLFF.

The CDR3 protein is CASSLDRWANGEQYF. DNA for the CDR3: TGTGCCAGCAGCTTAGATAGGTGGGCAAACGGGGAGCAGTACTTC. J is TRBJ2-7 and V is TRBV11-2; D is undetermined. The CDR3 is 15 residues long. Germline CDR1 SGHAT, CDR2 FQNNGV. With 0 bases removed from V and 7 bases from J, the gap between germline ends came to 16 bases.

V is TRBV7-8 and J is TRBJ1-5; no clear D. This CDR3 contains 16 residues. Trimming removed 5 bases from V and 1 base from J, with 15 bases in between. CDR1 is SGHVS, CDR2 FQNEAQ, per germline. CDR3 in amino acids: CASSRGERSSNQPQHF. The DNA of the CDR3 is TGTGCCAGCAGCCGAGGAGAAAGATCAAGCAATCAGCCCCAGCATTTT.

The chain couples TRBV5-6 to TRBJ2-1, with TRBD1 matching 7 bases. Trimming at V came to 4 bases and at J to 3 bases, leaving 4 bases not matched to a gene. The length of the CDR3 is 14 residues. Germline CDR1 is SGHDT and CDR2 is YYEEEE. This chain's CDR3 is CASSTRQGYNEQFF. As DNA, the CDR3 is TGTGCCAGCAGCACCCGACAGGGCTACAATGAGCAGTTCTTC.

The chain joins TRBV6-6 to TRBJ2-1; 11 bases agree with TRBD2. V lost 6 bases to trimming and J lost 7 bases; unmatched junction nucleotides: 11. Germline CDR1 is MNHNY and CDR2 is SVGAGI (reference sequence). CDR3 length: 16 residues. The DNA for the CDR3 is TGTGCCAGCAGCTTTCTCTTAGCGGGGGGGCGTAATGAGCAGTTCTTC. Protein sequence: CASSFLLAGGRNEQFF.

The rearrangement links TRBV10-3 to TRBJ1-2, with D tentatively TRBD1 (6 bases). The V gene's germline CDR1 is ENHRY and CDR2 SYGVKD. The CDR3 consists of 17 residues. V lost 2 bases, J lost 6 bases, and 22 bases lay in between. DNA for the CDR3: TGTGCCATCAGTGAGCCAATCGGGGTCGGGGGGCAAGATGGCTACACCTTC. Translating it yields CAISEPIGVGGQDGYTF.

The CDR3 region is CASSPGRQNEQFF. The CDR3 DNA is TGTGCCAGCTCACCGGGAAGACAGAATGAGCAGTTCTTC. This chain links TRBV18 with TRBJ2-1, with D perhaps matching TRBD1 (5 bases). V was shortened by 3 bases and J by 7 bases, with 10 bases between the two germline ends. This CDR3 has 13 amino acids. The germline gives CDR1 KGHSH, CDR2 LQKENI. The variable domain in full, completed from reference TRBV18 and TRBJ2-1, reads NAGVMQNPRHLVRRRGQEARLRCSPMKGHSHVYWYRQLPEEGLKFMVYLQKENIIDESGMPKERFSAEFPKEGPSILRIQQVVRGDSAAYFCASSPGRQNEQFFGPGTRLTVL.

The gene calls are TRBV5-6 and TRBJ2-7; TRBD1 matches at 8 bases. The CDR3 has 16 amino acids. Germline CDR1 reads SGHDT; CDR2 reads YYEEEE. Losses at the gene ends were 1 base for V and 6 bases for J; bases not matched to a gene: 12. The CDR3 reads CASSLSPDRASGEQYF. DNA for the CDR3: TGTGCCAGCAGCTTGTCCCCGGACAGGGCTTCAGGCGAGCAGTACTTC.

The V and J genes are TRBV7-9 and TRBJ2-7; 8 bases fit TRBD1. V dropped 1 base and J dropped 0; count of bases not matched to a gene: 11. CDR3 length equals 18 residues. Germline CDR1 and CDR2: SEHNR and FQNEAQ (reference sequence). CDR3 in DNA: TGTGCCAGCAGCTTAGGGGCAGGGGGCGGCGGCCTCTCCTACGAGCAGTACTTC. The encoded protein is CASSLGAGGGGLSYEQYF.

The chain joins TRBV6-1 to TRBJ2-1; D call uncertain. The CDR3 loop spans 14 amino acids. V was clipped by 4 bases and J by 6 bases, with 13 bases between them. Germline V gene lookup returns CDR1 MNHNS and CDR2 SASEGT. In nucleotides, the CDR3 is TGTGCCAGCAGTGTAACAGATTCCCGCAATGAGCAGTTCTTC. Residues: CASSVTDSRNEQFF.

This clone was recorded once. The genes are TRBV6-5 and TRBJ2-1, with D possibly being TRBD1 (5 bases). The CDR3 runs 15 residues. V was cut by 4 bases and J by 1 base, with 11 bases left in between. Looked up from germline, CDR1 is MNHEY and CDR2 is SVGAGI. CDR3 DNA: TGTGCCAGCAGTTTTTCAGGGTGGTCCTACAATGAGCAGTTCTTC. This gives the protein CASSFSGWSYNEQFF.

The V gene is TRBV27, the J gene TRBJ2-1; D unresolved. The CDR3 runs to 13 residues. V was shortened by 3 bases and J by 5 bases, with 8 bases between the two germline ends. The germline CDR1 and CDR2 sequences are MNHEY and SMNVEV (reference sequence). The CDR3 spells CASSFGVNNEQFF. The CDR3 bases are TGTGCCAGCAGTTTCGGCGTTAACAATGAGCAGTTCTTC.

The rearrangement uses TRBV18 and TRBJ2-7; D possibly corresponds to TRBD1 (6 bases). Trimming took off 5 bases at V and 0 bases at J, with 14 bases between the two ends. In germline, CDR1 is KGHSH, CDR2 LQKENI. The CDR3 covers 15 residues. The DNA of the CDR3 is TGTGCCAGCTCAACTCGGACAGCTAGCTCCTACGAGCAGTACTTC. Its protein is CASSTRTASSYEQYF.

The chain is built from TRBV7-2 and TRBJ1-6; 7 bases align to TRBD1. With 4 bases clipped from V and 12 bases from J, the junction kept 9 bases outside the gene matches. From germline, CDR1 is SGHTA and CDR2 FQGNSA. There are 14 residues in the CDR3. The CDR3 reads CASSWQGVDRPLHF. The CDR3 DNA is TGTGCCAGCAGCTGGCAGGGGGTCGATAGACCCCTCCACTTT. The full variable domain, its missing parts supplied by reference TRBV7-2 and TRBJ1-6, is GAGVSQSPSNKVTEKGKDVELRCDPISGHTALYWYRQSLGQGLEFLIYFQGNSAPDKSGLPSDRFSAERTGGSVSTLTIQRTQQEDSAVYLCASSWQGVDRPLHFGNGTRLTVT.

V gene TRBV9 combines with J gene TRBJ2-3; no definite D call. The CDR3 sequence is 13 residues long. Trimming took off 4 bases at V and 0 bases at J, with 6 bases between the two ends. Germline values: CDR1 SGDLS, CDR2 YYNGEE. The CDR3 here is CASSYVSTDTQYF. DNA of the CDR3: TGTGCCAGCAGCTACGTCAGCACAGATACGCAGTATTTT.

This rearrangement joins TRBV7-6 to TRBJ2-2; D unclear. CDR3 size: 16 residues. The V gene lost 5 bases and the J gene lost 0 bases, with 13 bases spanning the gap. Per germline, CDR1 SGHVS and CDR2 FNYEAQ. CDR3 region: CASSLQPHANTGELFF. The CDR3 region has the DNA TGTGCCAGCAGCCTACAGCCCCATGCGAACACCGGGGAGCTGTTTTTT.

The CDR3 bases are TGTGCCAGCAGGCTTCAGGGGGACTATGGCTACACCTTC. This encodes CASRLQGDYGYTF. The chain couples TRBV6-5 to TRBJ1-2, with TRBD1 identical over 7 bases. This CDR3 comprises 13 residues. Germline V gene data show CDR1 as MNHEY and CDR2 as SVGAGI. J was trimmed by 3 bases and V by 6 bases; bases with no gene match: 4.

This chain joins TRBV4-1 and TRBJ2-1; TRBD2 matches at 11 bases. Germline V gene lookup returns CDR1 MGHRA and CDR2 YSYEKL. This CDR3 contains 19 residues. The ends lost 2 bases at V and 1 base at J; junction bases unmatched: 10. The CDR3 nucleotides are TGCGCCAGCAGCCAAAGAGGGATCGCTAGCGGGGGGTCCTACAATGAGCAGTTCTTC. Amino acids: CASSQRGIASGGSYNEQFF.

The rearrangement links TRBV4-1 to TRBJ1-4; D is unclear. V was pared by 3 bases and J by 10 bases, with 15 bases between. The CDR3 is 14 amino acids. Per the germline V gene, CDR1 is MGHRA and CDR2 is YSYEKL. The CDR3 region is CASSHWEPIGKLFF. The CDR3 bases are TGCGCCAGCAGCCATTGGGAACCGATAGGAAAACTGTTTTTT.

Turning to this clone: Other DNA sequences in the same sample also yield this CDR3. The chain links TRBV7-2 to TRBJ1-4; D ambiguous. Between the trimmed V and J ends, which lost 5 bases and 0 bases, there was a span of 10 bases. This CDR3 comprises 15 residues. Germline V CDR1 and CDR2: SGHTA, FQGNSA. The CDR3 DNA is TGTGCCAGCAGCCTTGCTTATGCAACTAATGAAAAACTGTTTTTT. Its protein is CASSLAYATNEKLFF.

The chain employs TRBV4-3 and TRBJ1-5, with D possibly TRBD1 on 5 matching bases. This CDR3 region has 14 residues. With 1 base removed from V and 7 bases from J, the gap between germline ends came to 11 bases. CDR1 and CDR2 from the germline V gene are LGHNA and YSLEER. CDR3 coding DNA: TGCGCCAGCAGCCAAGGGGTTGGGACCCAGCCCCAGCATTTT. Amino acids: CASSQGVGTQPQHF.